This T cell receptor (beta chain) was profiled in a study of cytomegalovirus exposure and HLA in healthy donors. The PCR ran on 60 Vbeta and 13 Jbeta primers. Method: immunoSEQ multiplex PCR; TCRdb's copy keeps in-frame clones and lacks some. Of some 160,000 clones in the sample, about 79% were seen once. This CDR3 contains 13 residues. Per germline, CDR1 MNHNS and CDR2 SASEGT. After removal of 6 bases from V and 6 bases from J, the junction contained 5 bases not matched to a gene. In regard to this clone: Its antigen is undetermined.

Study-level findings and limits: Certain sequence variants were highly shared and formed a cluster, and this cluster was likely a sequencing artifact. Across all donors, roughly uniform sequencing depth was an assumption of the presence/absence analyses. The analysis excluded some indistinguishable V segments, including TRBV6-2 and TRBV6-3. Using a false discovery rate of 0.05, a later analysis showed that some 16,000 TCR beta sequences were associated with HLA alleles.

This sequence was found in a woman in her 30s in good health and CMV-seronegative. This chain links TRBV6-1 with TRBJ1-3, with 7 bases lining up with TRBD1. Sequencing used PBMCs. In nucleotides, the CDR3 is TGTGCCAGCAGGGCCACAGGGGTAAACACCATATATTTT. Translating gives CASRATGVNTIYF.